This section outlines one T cell receptor (beta chain) sequence together with its context. The antigen remains undetermined. This record comes from a study of cytomegalovirus exposure and HLA in healthy donors. About the study: As released early, the data held roughly 85 million unique TCRs from HLA-typed donors.

Study-wide results and limits: A few CMV-associated chains proved CMV antigen-specific in vitro.

V was shortened by 1 base and J by 6 bases, with 9 bases between the two germline ends. This CDR3 comprises 13 residues. In germline, CDR1 is SGHNT, CDR2 YENEEA. PCR primers comprised 60 Vbeta and 13 Jbeta primers. Sequenced by immunoSEQ multiplex PCR; TCRdb stores in-frame clones only, minus some. The sample carries tens of thousands of clones, approximately 84% recorded once. The sample comprised PBMCs. The V and J genes are TRBV11-3 and TRBJ1-1, with D unresolved. The origin of this receptor is a man aged 45-65 years in good health and CMV-seronegative. CDR3 bases: TGTGCCAGCAGCTTAGGACATCGAGCTGAAGCTTTCTTT. This sequence encodes CASSLGHRAEAFF.